This T cell receptor beta chain was profiled in a study of T-cell reconstitution after alpha-beta-depleted transplantation in children. General study points: T-cell numbers and diversity, one year after transplant, stemmed largely from T cells that were newly produced.

As regards this clonotype: Antigen: not known.

Between the trimmed V and J ends, which lost 3 bases and 6 bases, there was a span of 8 bases. The CDR3 length is 11 residues. From germline, CDR1 is DFQATT and CDR2 SNEGSKA (reference sequence). Construction of the TCRbeta library involved unique molecular identifiers. One entry per CDR3 protein, called by TCRdb with MiXCR from the PCR reads. The sample includes 200,000 to 250,000 distinct CDR3 sequences, approximately 11% seen only once; the top ten take about 30%. This receptor was identified in a child under two years old with acute myeloid leukemia, due to receive a stem cell transplant. Specimen: PBMCs, collected before TCRalphabeta/CD19-depleted stem cell transplant. The chain is built from TRBV20-1 and TRBJ1-2; no clear D. The DNA of the CDR3 is TGCAGTGCTAGTTTACGGGATGGCTACACCTTC. Amino acid sequence: CSASLRDGYTF.